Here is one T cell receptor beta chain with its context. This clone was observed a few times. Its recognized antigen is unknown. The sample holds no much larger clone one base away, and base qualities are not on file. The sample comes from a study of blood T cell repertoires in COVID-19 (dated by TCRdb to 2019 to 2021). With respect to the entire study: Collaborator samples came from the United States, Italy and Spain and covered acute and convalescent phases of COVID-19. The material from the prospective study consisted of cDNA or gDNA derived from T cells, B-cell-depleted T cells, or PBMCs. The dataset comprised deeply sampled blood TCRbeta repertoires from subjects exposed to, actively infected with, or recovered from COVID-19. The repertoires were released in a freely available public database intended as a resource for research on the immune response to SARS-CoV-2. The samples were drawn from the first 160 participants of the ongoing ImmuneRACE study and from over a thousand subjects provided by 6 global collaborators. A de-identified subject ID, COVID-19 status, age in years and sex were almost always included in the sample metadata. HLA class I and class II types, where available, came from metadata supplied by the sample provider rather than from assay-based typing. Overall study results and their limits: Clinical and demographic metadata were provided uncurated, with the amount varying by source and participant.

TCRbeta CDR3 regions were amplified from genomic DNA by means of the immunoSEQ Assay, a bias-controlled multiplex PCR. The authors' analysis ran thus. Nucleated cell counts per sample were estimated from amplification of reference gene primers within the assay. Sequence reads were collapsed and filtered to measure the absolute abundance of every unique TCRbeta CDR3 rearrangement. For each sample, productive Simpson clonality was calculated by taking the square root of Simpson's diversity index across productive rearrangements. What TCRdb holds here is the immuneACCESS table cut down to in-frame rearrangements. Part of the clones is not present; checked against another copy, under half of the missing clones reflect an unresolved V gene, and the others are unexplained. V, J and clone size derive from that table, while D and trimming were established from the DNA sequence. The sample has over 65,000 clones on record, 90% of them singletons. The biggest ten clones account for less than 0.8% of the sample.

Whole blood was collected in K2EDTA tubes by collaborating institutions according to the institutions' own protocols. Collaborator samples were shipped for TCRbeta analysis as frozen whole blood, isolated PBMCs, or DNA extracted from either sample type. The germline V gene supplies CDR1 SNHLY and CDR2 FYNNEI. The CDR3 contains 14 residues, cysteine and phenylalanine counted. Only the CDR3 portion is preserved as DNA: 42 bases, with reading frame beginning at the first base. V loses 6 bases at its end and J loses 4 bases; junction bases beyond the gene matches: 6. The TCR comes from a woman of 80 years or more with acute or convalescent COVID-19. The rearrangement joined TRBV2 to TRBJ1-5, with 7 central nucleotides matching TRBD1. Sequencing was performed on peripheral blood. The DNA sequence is TGTGCCAGCAGACAGGGGAAAAGGAATCAGCCCCAGCATTTT. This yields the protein CASRQGKRNQPQHF.